The present T cell receptor (beta chain) was sequenced within a study of T-cell reconstitution after alpha-beta-depleted transplantation in children (dated by TCRdb to the mid-2010s). The study in broad terms: T-cell immune reconstitution after TCRalphabeta/CD19-depleted allogeneic hematopoietic cell transplantation in children was quantitatively tracked in the study by means of TCR repertoire profiling. Here is what the overall study found, with its caveats: Over the following months the frequencies of hyperexpanded clones went down, and after one year T-cell counts and TCRbeta diversity were mostly credited to newly produced T cells. The apparently early recovery of alphabetaT-cell counts about two months after transplant reportedly depended on only several hundred rapidly expanded clones that came from non-depleted graft cells. In some patients, the high TCRbeta diversity seen at day 60 was put down to recipient T cells and intrathymic progenitors that had survived conditioning.

The sample holds a few counts of this clonotype. What antigen it recognizes has not been identified. No base quality information exists; no much larger clone differs at one position. Interpreted using the paper, the treatment or condition label stands for: allogeneic hematopoietic cell transplantation with graft depleted of TCRalphabeta T cells and CD19 B cells. The children who served as transplant recipients had been given grafts of TCRalphabeta/CD19-depleted allogeneic hematopoietic cells. Libraries came from PCR. Sequencing used an Illumina HiSeq 2500. To normalize quantification of the TCRbeta repertoire, the TCR libraries were built with molecular barcoding that relied on unique molecular identifiers. The public reads were reanalyzed by TCRdb: fastp trimming at Q25, MiXCR alignment, in-frame beta chains only. Rows with one shared CDR3 protein collapse into an entry with the most common genes and DNA. The sample table lists 550,000 to 600,000 distinct CDR3 sequences, about 21% of them with a count of one. The ten top clones hold roughly 15% of the sample.

The CDR3 runs 12 residues from the cysteine to the phenylalanine. Only the CDR3 DNA stays, 36 bases, in frame from base 1. CDR1 and CDR2 (DFQATT, SNEGSKA) derive from the germline V gene (reference sequence). V and J are trimmed by 7 bases and 3 bases, and the gene matches miss 5 bases of the junction. The source material was PBMCs, mostly from graft donor cells, sampled 360 days after TCRalphabeta/CD19-depleted stem cell transplant. The rearranged segments are TRBV20-1 and TRBJ2-5, with 7 bases matching TRBD2. The TCR comes from a boy under three years old who had a stem cell transplant for acute myeloid leukemia, so the T cells may come from the graft donor. The CDR3 sequence is CSGKGGEETQYF. In nucleotide form, the sequence is TGCAGTGGAAAGGGAGGGGAAGAGACCCAGTACTTC.